This TCR beta chain was observed in a study of immune evolution from preneoplasia to lung adenocarcinoma (dated by TCRdb to the early 2020s). With regard to the full study: The study profiled immune contexture across lung adenocarcinoma precursors and invasive adenocarcinoma using immune gene expression, TCR sequencing and multiplex immunofluorescence. The sample size depended on which specimens were available, not on a prior power calculation. A total of over 50 patients contributed TCR sequencing data. The overall cohort comprised 55 or so patients with pulmonary nodules who underwent surgical resection. Resected precursor lesions (AAH, AIS, MIA) and invasive adenocarcinomas were compared with paired morphologically normal lung tissue. POLYSOLVER was used to infer class I HLA alleles from exome data, and LOHHLA was used to detect allele-specific HLA loss. The immune data were combined with whole exome sequencing and methylation data from the same cohort of nodules. The study reported that under 120 samples were used for TCR sequencing.

What the work shows at the level of the full study, not this receptor alone: Normal lung had the highest top T cell clone frequencies, which appeared to decline progressively from AAH through AIS, MIA and invasive adenocarcinoma. The findings rested on association rather than direct causation, and larger cohorts with long-term follow-up and longitudinal biopsies were considered necessary. Because all patients came from Japan and China, whether the findings apply to Western populations was uncertain. Normal lung showed the highest clonality, whereas later-stage lesions appeared to have higher T cell density and diversity but lower clonality.

For this clone: Its antigen target is currently unknown. Base qualities are not provided; no much larger clone lies one nucleotide away.

Including cysteine and phenylalanine, the CDR3 has 15 amino acids. The only DNA kept is the CDR3, 45 bases in frame from the first base. V sheds 6 bases and J sheds 2 bases, leaving 17 bases between their ends. CDR1 and CDR2 (MNHEY, SVGAGI) derive from the germline V gene. Between 2014 and 2017, the patients underwent resection in either Japan or China. Two lung cancer pathologists independently confirmed the histologic diagnosis of each case on H&E slides. DNA was isolated from FFPE tissue using the AllPrep DNA/RNA FFPE Kit. Using the immunoSEQ hsTCRbeta Kit, TCR beta CDR3 regions were sequenced from DNA. From the authors' description of their analysis: The ImmunoSEQ Analyzer was used to analyse the TCR sequencing data. T cell clonality was calculated on productive rearrangements as 1 minus Pielou's evenness. T cell diversity was measured with the inverse Simpson index on productive templates. T cell density was TCR beta template counts normalized to usable DNA, estimated by amplifying and sequencing housekeeping genes. TCR metrics were compared across histologic stages using two-sided Kruskal-Wallis tests. TCRdb took this table from immuneACCESS and kept in-frame rearrangements with V and J called. Such tables lack part of the clones; where checked against another copy, unresolved V genes explain under half of the gap, and the rest is unexplained. From that table come the V and J calls and clone size; the DNA was used to work out D and trimming. Here the sample has approximately 8,000 clones; about 84% occur a single time. The ten largest clones capture 6.5% to 7.5% of the sample.

Material for sequencing was FFPE adjacent normal lung tissue. This sequence originates from a person aged 70 to 80 with lung adenocarcinoma. This chain is built from TRBV6-5 and TRBJ2-7, with the D gene uncertain. The CDR3 is CASSQSGQEPYEQYF. The DNA sequence reads TGTGCCAGCAGCCAATCTGGGCAGGAACCCTACGAGCAGTACTTC.